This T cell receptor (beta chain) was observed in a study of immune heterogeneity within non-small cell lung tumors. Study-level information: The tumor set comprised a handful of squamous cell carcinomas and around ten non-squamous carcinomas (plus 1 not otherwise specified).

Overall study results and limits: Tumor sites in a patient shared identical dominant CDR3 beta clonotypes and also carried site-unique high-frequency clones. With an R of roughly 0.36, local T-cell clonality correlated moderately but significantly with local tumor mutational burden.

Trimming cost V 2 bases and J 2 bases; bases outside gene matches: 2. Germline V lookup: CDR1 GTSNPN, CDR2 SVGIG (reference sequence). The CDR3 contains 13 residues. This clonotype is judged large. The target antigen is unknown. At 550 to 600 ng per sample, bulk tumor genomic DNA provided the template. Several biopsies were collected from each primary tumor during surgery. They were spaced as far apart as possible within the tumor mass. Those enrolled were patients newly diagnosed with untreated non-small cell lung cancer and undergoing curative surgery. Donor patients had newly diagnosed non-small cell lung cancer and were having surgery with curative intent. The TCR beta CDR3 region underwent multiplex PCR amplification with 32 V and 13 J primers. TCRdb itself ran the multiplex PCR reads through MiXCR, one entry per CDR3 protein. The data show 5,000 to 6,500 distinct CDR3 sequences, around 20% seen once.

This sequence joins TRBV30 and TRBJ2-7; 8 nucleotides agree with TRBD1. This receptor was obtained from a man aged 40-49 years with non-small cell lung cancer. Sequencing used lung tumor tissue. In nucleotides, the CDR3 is TGTGCCTGGAGTAGGGACAGGCCCTACGAGCAGTACTTC. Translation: CAWSRDRPYEQYF.